Here is one T cell receptor (beta chain) with its context. The record originates from a study of shared clonotypes between healthy human individuals. Study-wide background: CD4 naive cells filled three plates per donor, CD4 memory three, CD8 naive two and CD8 memory one.

Authors' methods: ImmunoSEQ supplied junction-only sequences lacking quality scores, so filtering was different. The method was immunoSEQ multiplex PCR; TCRdb's version includes in-frame clones alone and lacks a portion of them. Clone size and the V and J calls come from that table; the DNA yielded D and trimming. In the table there are 600,000 to 750,000 clones, around 72% of which are singletons. V was shortened by 4 bases and J by 4 bases, with 13 bases between the two germline ends. Germline lookup yields CDR1 LNHDA and CDR2 SQIVND (reference sequence). The CDR3 is 14 amino acids. This TCR came from a woman aged 25 to 39 in good health. What was sequenced was memory CD4+ T cells sorted from blood. Regarding subset: CD45RA-negative fraction. This chain links TRBV19 with TRBJ1-1; weak D call: TRBD1 (5 bases). The CDR3 DNA reads TGTGCCAGTAGTAGCCAGGTGGGGACCACTGAAGCTTTCTTT. Translated: CASSSQVGTTEAFF.